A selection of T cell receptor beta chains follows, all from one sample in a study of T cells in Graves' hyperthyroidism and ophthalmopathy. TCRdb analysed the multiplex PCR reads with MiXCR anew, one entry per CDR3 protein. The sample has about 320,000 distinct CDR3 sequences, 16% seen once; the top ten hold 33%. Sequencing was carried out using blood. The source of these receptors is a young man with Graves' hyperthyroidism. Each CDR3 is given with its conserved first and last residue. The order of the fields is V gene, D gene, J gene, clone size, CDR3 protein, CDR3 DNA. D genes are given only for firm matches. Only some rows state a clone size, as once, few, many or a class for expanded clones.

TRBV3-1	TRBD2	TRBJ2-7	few	CASSRPGLAYEQYF	TGTGCCAGCAGTCGTCCGGGACTAGCCTACGAGCAGTACTTC
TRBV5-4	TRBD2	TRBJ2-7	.	CASSLLSGALYEQYF	TGTGCCAGCAGCTTACTTAGCGGGGCTCTCTACGAGCAGTACTTC
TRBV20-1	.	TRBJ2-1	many	CSARTPRLNEQFF	TGCAGTGCTCGGACTCCCCGTCTAAATGAGCAGTTCTTC
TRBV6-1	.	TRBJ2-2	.	CASSERGGSVKPYRAGELFF	TGTGCCAGCAGTGAAAGAGGGGGTAGCGTTAAGCCCTATCGTGCGGGGGAGCTGTTTTTT
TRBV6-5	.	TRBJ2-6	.	CASSCEGLSGANVLTF	TGTGCCAGCAGTTGCGAAGGTCTCTCTGGAGCCAACGTCCTGACTTTC
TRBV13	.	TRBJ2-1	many	CASSFSSSNEQFF	TGTGCCAGCAGCTTCAGCTCGTCCAATGAGCAGTTCTTC
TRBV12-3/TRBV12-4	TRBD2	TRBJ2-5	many	CASNDGGGETQYF	TGTGCCAGCAATGACGGGGGGGGCGAGACCCAGTACTTC
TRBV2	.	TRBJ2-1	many	CASSRDNNEQFF	TGTGCCAGCAGTCGGGATAACAATGAGCAGTTCTTC
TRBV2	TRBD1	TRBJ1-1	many	CASTLDDRGGTEAFF	TGTGCCAGCACTCTAGACGACAGGGGAGGGACTGAAGCTTTCTTT
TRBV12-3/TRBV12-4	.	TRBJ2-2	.	CASSDYTGELFF	TGTGCCAGCAGTGACTACACCGGGGAGCTGTTTTTT
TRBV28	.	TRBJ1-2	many	CASSSGANYGYTF	TGTGCCAGCAGTTCAGGTGCTAACTATGGCTACACCTTC
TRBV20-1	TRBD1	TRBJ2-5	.	CSARSGQGAGETQYF	TGCAGTGCTAGATCGGGACAGGGGGCAGGGGAGACCCAGTACTTC
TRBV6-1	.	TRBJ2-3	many	CASSGTLQDTQYF	TGTGCCAGCAGTGGAACACTCCAAGATACGCAGTATTTT
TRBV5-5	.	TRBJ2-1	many	CASSLEGPPGANNEQFF	TGTGCCAGCAGCTTGGAGGGGCCCCCTGGTGCCAACAATGAGCAGTTCTTC
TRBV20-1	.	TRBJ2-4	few	CSAREGRTLAKNIQYF	TGCAGTGCTAGAGAGGGGCGGACTCTAGCCAAAAACATTCAGTACTTC
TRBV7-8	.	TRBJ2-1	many	CASSFSDHAIYNEQFF	TGTGCCAGCAGCTTTTCGGACCACGCCATCTACAATGAGCAGTTCTTC
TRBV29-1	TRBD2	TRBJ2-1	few	CSVSTSGMTNEQFF	TGCAGCGTTTCCACTAGCGGGATGACCAATGAGCAGTTCTTC
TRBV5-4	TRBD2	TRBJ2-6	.	CASSFPSGDSGANVLTF	TGTGCCAGCAGCTTCCCTAGCGGAGACTCTGGGGCCAACGTCCTGACTTTC
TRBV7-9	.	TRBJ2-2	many	CASSSRRLVVSTGELFF	TGTGCCAGCAGCTCGCGCCGTCTAGTCGTGAGCACCGGGGAGCTGTTTTTT
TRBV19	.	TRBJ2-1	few	CASSIRFQWSSNEQFF	TGTGCCAGTAGTATTAGGTTTCAGTGGTCGAGCAATGAGCAGTTCTTC
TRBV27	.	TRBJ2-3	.	CASKRGATDTQYF	TGTGCCAGCAAAAGGGGCGCGACAGATACGCAGTATTTT
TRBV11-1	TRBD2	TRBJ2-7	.	CASSLREMGYEQYF	TGTGCCAGCAGCTTGCGGGAGATGGGGTACGAGCAGTACTTC
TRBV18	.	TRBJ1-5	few	CASSPSFEGNQPQHF	TGTGCCAGCTCACCGTCTTTTGAGGGCAATCAGCCCCAGCATTTT
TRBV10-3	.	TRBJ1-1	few	CAISPGTNTEAFF	TGTGCCATCAGCCCCGGGACCAACACTGAAGCTTTCTTT
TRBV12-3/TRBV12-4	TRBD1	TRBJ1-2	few	CASIEDRGLGGYTF	TGTGCCAGCATCGAGGACAGGGGGCTGGGGGGCTACACCTTC
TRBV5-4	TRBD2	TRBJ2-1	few	CASSSPGLAINEQFF	TGTGCCAGCAGCTCGCCGGGACTAGCTATCAATGAGCAGTTCTTC
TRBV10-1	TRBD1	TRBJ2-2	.	CASSVLGTGNTGELFF	TGCGCCAGCAGTGTTCTAGGGACAGGGAACACCGGGGAGCTGTTTTTT
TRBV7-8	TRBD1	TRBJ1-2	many	CASSRETGVDEGYTF	TGTGCCAGCAGCAGGGAAACAGGGGTAGATGAGGGCTACACCTTC
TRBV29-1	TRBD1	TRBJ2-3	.	CSTQGRDRVGTDTQYF	TGCAGCACCCAGGGGAGGGACAGGGTGGGCACAGATACGCAGTATTTT
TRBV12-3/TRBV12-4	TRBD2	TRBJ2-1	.	CASSLTGGPSNEQFF	TGTGCCAGCAGTTTAACGGGAGGGCCCTCAAATGAGCAGTTCTTC
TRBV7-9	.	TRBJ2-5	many	CASRKQGPAETQYF	TGTGCCAGCAGAAAACAGGGCCCGGCGGAGACCCAGTACTTC
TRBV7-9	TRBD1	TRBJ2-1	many	CASSSPGQGYQGRGNEQFF	TGTGCCAGCAGCTCGCCGGGACAGGGATACCAGGGAAGAGGGAATGAGCAGTTCTTC
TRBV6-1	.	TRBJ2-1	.	CASRRLHRQLVYNEQFF	TGTGCCAGCAGGCGCCTTCATCGACAGTTGGTCTACAATGAGCAGTTCTTC
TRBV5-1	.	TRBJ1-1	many	CASSRQGGLRTEAFF	TGCGCCAGCAGCAGGCAGGGAGGCCTGCGGACTGAAGCTTTCTTT
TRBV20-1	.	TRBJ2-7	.	CSVRTYEQYF	TGCAGTGTTCGGACCTACGAGCAGTACTTC
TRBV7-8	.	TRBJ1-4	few	CASSSTHRGGLGEKLFF	TGTGCCAGCAGCTCGACCCATCGGGGGGGGCTTGGAGAAAAACTGTTTTTT
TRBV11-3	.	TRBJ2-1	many	CASSDTGANRNEQFF	TGTGCCAGCAGCGACACCGGGGCGAACAGGAATGAGCAGTTCTTC
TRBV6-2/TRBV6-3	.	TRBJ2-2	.	CASIGRAVANTGELFF	TGTGCCAGCATCGGGCGGGCAGTCGCGAACACCGGGGAGCTGTTTTTT
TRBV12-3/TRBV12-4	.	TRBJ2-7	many	CASSLGTLNEQYF	TGTGCCAGCAGTTTAGGCACCCTGAACGAGCAGTACTTC
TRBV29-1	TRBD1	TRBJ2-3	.	CSARGQGPDTQYF	TGCAGCGCTAGGGGACAGGGCCCAGATACGCAGTATTTT
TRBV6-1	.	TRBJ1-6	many	CASSEKGGGNSPLHF	TGTGCCAGCAGTGAGAAGGGAGGGGGTAATTCACCCCTCCACTTT
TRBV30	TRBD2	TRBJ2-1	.	CASTGRAGGRINEQFF	TGTGCTTCGACAGGCCGAGCGGGAGGAAGGATCAATGAGCAGTTCTTC
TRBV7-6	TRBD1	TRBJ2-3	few	CASSHKTGRMTDTQYF	TGTGCCAGCAGCCATAAGACAGGGCGGATGACAGATACGCAGTATTTT
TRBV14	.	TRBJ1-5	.	CASSRRSDYSNQPQHF	TGTGCCAGCAGCCGAAGGAGCGACTATAGCAATCAGCCCCAGCATTTT
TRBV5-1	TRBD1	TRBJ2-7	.	CASSSRDRASYEQYF	TGCGCCAGCAGCAGCCGGGACAGGGCCTCCTACGAGCAGTACTTC
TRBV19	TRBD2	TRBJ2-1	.	CASRFSGRGSNEQFF	TGTGCCAGTCGGTTCAGCGGGAGGGGCTCCAATGAGCAGTTCTTC
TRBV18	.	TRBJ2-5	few	CASSLRQEETQYF	TGTGCCAGCTCCCTTAGACAGGAAGAGACCCAGTACTTC
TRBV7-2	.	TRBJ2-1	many	CASSLGSSKYNEQFF	TGTGCCAGCAGCTTAGGCTCCTCCAAATACAATGAGCAGTTCTTC
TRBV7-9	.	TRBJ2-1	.	CASNLATEQFF	TGTGCCAGCAACCTAGCGACCGAGCAGTTCTTC